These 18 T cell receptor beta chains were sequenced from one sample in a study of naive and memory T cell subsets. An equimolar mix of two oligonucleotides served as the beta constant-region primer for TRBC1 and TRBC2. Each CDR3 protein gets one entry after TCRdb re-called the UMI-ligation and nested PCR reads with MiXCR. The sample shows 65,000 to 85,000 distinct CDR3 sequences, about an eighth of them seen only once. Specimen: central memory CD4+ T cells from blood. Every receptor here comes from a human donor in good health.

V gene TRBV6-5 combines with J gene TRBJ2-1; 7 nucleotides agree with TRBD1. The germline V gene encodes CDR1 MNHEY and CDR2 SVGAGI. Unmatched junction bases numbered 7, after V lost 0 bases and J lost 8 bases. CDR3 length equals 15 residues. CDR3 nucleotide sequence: TGTGCCAGCAGTTACTCGTCAGGGGGTATCTATGAGCAGTTCTTC. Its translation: CASSYSSGGIYEQFF.

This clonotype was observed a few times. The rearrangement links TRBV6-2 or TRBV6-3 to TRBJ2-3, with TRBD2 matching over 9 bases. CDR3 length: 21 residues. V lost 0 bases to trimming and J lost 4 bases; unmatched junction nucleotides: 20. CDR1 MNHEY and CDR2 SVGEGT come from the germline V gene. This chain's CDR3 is CASSYSIAGDLREGRPDTQYF. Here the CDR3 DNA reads TGTGCCAGCAGTTACTCGATCGCCGGGGATTTGCGGGAGGGCCGGCCAGATACGCAGTATTTT.

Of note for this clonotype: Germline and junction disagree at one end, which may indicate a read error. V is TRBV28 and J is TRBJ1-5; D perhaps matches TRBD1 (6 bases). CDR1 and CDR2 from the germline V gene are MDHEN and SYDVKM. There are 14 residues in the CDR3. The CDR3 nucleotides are TGTGCCAGCAGCTTCAACAGGGTTAATCAGCCCCAGAATTTT. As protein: CASSFNRVNQPQNF.

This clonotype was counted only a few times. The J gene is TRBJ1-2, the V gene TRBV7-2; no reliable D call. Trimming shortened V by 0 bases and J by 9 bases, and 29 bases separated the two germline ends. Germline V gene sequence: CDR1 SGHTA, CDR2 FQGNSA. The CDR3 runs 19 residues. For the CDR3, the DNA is TGTGCCAGCAGCTTAGCGTTTTTTGGAGGGAGAAAAGGACTATGGAGCTACACCTTC. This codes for CASSLAFFGGRKGLWSYTF.

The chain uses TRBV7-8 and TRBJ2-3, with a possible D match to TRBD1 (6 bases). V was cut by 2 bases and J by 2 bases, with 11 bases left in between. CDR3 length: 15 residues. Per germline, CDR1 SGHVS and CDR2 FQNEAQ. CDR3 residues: CASSLLGQNTDTQYF. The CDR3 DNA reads TGTGCCAGCAGCTTATTAGGACAGAACACAGATACGCAGTATTTT. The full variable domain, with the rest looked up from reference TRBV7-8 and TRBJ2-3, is GAGVSQSPRYKVAKRGQDVALRCDPISGHVSLFWYQQALGQGPEFLTYFQNEAQLDKSGLPSDRFFAERPEGSVSTLKIQRTQQEDSAVYLCASSLLGQNTDTQYFGPGTRLTVL.

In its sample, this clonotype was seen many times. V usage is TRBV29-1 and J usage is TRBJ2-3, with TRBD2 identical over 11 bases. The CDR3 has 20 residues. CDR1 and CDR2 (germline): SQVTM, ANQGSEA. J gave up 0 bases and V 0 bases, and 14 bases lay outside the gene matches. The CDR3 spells CSVEEKGLAGGVWSTDTQYF. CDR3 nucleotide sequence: TGCAGCGTTGAAGAGAAGGGGCTAGCGGGAGGCGTGTGGAGCACAGATACGCAGTATTTT.

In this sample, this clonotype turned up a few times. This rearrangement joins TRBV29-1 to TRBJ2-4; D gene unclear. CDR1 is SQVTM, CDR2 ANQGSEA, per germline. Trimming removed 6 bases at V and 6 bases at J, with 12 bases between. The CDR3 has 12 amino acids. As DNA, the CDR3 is TGCAGCGTCGCCCACAGCGTAAACATTCAGTACTTC. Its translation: CSVAHSVNIQYF.

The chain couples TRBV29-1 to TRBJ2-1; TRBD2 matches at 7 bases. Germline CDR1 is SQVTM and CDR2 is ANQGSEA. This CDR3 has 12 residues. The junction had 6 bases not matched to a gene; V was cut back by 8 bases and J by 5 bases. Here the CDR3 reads CSSGRGNNEQFF. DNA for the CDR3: TGCAGCTCCGGGCGGGGGAACAATGAGCAGTTCTTC.

In nucleotides, the CDR3 is TGTGCCAGCAGTTACTCAAGACAGGGGTGGCAGCCCCAGCATTTT. Amino acids: CASSYSRQGWQPQHF. This rearrangement joins TRBV6-5 to TRBJ1-5, with 8 positions matching TRBD1. Germline V lookup: CDR1 MNHEY, CDR2 SVGAGI. The CDR3 spans 15 residues. V dropped 0 bases and J dropped 7; count of bases not matched to a gene: 5.

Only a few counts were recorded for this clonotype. CDR3 nucleotide sequence: TGTGCCAGCAGCCCAGAGGGACACCTTTTCGGAGATACGCAGTATTTT. The encoded protein is CASSPEGHLFGDTQYF. V and J are TRBV7-8 and TRBJ2-3; D might be TRBD1 (6 bases). Germline-derived CDR1 and CDR2 are SGHVS and FQNEAQ. The CDR3 sequence is 16 residues long. V was clipped by 5 bases and J by 5 bases, with 20 bases between them.

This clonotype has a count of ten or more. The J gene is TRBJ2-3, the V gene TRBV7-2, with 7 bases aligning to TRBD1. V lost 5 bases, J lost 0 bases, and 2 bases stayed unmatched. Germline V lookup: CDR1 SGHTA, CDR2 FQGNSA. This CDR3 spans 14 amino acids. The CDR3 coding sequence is TGTGCCAGCAGCAAGGGACAGAGCACAGATACGCAGTATTTT. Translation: CASSKGQSTDTQYF.

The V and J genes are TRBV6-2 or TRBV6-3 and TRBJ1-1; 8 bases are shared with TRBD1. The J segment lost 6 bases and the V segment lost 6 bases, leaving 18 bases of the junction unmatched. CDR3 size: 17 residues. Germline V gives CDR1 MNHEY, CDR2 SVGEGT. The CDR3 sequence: CASRNPSFPGGDAEAFF. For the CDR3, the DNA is TGTGCCAGCAGGAACCCTTCGTTCCCAGGGGGCGACGCTGAAGCTTTCTTT.

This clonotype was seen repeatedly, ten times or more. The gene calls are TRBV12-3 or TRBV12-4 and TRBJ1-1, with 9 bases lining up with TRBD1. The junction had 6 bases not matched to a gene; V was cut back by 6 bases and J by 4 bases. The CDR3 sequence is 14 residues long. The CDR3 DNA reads TGTGCCAGCAGCCCGGGACAGGGAGGCACTGAAGCTTTCTTT. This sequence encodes CASSPGQGGTEAFF.

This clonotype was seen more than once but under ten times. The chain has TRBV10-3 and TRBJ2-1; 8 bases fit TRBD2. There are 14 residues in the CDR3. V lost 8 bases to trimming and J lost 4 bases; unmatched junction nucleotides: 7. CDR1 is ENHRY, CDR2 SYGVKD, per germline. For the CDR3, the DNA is TGTGCCATCTATGCGGGAGGTCGTTACAATGAGCAGTTCTTC. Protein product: CAIYAGGRYNEQFF.

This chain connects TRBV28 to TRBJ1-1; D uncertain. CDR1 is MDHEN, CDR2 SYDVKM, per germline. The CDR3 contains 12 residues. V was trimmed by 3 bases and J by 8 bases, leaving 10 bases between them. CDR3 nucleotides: TGTGCCAGCAGTTTTTTGGCCAGCGAAGCTTTCTTT. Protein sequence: CASSFLASEAFF.

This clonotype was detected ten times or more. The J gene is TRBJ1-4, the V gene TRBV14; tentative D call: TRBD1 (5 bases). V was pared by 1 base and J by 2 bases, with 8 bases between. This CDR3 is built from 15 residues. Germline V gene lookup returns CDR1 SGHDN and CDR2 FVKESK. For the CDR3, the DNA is TGTGCCAGCAGCCAAGGGGGGTGGACTAATGAAAAACTGTTTTTT. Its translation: CASSQGGWTNEKLFF. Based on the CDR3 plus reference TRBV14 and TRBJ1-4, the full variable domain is EAGVTQFPSHSVIEKGQTVTLRCDPISGHDNLYWYRRVMGKEIKFLLHFVKESKQDESGMPNNRFLAERTGGTYSTLKVQPAELEDSGVYFCASSQGGWTNEKLFFGSGTQLSVL.

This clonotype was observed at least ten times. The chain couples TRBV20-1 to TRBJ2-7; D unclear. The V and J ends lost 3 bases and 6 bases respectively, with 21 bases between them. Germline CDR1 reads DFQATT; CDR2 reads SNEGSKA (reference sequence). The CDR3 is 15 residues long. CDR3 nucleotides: TGCAGTGCTAGTCCCAATTCGAGAGACCGGGTCGAGCAGTACTTC. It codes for CSASPNSRDRVEQYF.

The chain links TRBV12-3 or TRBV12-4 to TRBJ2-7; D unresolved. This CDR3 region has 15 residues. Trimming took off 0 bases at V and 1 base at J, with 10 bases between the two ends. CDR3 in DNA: TGTGCCAGCAGTTTAGCGGGAAGGTATTCCTACGAGCAGTACTTC. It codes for CASSLAGRYSYEQYF.